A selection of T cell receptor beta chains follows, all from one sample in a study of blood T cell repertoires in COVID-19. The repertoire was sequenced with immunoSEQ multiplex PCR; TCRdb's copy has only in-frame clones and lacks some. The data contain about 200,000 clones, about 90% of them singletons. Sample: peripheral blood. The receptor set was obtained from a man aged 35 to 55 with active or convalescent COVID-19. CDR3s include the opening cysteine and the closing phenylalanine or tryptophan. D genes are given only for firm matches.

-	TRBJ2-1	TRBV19	CATEDSSSYNEQFF
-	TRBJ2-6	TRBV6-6	CASSYSRSGANVLTF
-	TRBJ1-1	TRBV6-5	CASSPGVANTEAFF
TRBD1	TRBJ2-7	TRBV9	CASSHGQGTTYEQYF
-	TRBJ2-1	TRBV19	CASRLAGTVWNEQFF
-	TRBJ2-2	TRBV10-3	CAISDFDRLNTGELFF
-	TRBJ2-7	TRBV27	CASSLPGAREQYF
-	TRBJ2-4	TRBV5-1	CASSPPQGVTKNIQYF
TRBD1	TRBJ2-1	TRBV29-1	CSVPDRRDNEQFF
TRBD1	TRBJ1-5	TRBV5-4	CASSLDGQGYQPQHF
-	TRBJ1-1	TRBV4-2	CASSLGEAGNTEAFF
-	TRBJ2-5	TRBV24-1	CATSDALREETQYF
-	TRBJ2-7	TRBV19	CASSIVTDIPPYEQYF
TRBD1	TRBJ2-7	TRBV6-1	CASSDRDSPDSYEQYF
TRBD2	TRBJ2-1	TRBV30	CAWSRGGGPNEQFF
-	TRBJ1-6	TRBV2	CASKSQAGHSPLHF
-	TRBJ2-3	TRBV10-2	CASRDYPDTQYF
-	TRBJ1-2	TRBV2	CASSGNSNYGYTF
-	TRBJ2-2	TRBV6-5	CASGGGELFF
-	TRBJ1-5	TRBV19	CASSMLPEGNQPQHF
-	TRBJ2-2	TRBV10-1	CASSEQANTGELFF
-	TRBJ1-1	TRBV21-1	CASSTAFF
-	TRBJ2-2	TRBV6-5	CASRRVRTGELFF
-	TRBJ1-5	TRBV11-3	CASTRGGIDQPQHF
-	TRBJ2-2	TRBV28	CASSSAQAGELFF
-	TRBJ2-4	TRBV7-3	CASSLGLPGVDIQYF
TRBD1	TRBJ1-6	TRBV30	CAWSITTGGGSPLHF
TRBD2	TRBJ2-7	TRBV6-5	CASSPTSGDYYEQYF
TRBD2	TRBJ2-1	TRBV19	CASMREGYVNEQFF
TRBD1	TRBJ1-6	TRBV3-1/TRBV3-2	CASSASDRGQKSPLHF
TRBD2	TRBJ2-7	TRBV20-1	CSASTSGGPISYEQYF
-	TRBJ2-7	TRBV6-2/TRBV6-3	CASSYSLGGPSFSYEQYF
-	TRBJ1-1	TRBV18	CASSPGGTTNTEAFF
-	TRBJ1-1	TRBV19	CASERGGNTEAFF
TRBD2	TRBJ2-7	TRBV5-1	CASRPLAAYEQYF
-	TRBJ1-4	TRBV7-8	CASSRNVIQGGGEKLFF
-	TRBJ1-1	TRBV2	CASCRTARNTEAFF
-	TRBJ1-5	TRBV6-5	CASSNQGSSNQPQHF
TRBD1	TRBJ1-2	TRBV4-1	CASSDRVNYGYTF
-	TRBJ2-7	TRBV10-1	CASSRRTEAYEQYF
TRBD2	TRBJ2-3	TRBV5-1	CASSQGLAGVGDTQYF
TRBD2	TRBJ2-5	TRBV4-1	CASSRNAGTSGIGGVGETQYF
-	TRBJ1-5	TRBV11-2	CASSSSGAQHF
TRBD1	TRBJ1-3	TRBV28	CASSVTGPGNTIYF